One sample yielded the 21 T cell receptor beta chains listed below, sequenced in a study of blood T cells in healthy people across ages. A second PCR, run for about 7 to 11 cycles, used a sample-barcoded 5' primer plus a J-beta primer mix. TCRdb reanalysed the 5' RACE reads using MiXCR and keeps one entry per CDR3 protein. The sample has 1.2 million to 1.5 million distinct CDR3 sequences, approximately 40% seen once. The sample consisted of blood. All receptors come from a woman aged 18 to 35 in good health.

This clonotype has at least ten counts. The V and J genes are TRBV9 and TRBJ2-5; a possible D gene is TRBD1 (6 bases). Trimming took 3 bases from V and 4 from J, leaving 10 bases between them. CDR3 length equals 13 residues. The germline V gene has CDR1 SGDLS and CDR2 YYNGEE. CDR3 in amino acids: CASSGTGLETQYF. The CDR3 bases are TGTGCCAGCAGCGGCACAGGGTTAGAGACCCAGTACTTC. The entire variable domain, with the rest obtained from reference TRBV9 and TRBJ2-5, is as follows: DSGVTQTPKHLITATGQRVTLRCSPRSGDLSVYWYQQSLDQGLQFLIQYYNGEERAKGNILERFSAQQFPDLHSELNLSSLELGDSALYFCASSGTGLETQYFGPGTRLLVL.

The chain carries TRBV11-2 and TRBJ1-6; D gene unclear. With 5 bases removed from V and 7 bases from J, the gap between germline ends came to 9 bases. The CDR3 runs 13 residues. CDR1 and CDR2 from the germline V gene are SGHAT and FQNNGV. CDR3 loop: CASSQVENSPLHF. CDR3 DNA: TGTGCCAGCAGCCAGGTGGAAAATTCACCCCTCCACTTT.

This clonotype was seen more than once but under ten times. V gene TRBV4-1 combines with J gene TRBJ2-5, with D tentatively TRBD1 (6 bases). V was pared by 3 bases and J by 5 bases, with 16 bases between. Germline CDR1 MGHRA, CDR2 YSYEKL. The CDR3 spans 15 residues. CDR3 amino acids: CASSHPEAGVETQYF. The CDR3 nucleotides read TGCGCCAGCAGCCACCCAGAGGCAGGGGTGGAGACCCAGTACTTC.

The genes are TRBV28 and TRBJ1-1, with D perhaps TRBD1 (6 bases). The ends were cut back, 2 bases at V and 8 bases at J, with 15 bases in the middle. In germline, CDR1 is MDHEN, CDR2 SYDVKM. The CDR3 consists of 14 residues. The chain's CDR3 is CASSLRPDRTEAFF. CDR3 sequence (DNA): TGTGCCAGCAGTTTACGCCCGGACAGAACGGAAGCTTTCTTT.

The CDR3 sequence: CASSASGTVNTGELFF. For the CDR3, the DNA is TGCGCCAGCAGCGCCTCCGGGACAGTCAACACCGGGGAGCTGTTTTTT. The V and J genes are TRBV10-1 and TRBJ2-2; 7 bases map to TRBD1. V was pared by 6 bases and J by 2 bases, with 9 bases of the junction left unmatched. The CDR3 runs to 16 residues. Germline V lookup: CDR1 WNHNN, CDR2 SYGVQD (reference sequence).

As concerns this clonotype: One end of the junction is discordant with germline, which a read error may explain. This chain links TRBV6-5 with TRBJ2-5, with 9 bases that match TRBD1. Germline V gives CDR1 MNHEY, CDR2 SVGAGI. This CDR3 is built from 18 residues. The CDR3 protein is CASSYSTGTGLSRETQCF. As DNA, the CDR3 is TGTGCCAGCAGTTACTCGACAGGGACAGGGCTTTCAAGAGAGACCCAGTGCTTC.

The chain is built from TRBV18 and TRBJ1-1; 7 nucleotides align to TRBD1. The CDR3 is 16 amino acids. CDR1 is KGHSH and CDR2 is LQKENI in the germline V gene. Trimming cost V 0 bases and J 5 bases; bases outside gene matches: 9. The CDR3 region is CASSPPDRYGGTEAFF. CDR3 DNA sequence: TGTGCCAGCTCACCACCGGACAGGTATGGTGGAACTGAAGCTTTCTTT.

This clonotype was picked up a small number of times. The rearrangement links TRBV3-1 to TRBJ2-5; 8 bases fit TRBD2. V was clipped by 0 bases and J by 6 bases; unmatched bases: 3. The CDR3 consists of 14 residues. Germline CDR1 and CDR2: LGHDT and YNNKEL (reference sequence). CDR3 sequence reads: CASSQDERGKTQYF. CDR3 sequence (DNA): TGTGCCAGCAGCCAAGACGAGCGGGGGAAGACCCAGTACTTC.

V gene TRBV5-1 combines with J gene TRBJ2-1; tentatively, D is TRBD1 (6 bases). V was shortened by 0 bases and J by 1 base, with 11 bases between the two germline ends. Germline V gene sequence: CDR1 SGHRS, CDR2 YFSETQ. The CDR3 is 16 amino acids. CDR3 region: CASSLVQGESYNEQFF. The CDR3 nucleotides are TGCGCCAGCAGCTTGGTACAGGGTGAATCCTACAATGAGCAGTTCTTC.

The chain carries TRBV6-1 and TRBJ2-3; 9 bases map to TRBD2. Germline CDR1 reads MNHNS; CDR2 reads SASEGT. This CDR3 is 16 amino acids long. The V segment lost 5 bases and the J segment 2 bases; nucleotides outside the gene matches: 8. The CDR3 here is CASSSRLAENTDTQYF. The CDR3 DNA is TGTGCCAGCAGTTCCCGACTAGCGGAGAACACAGATACGCAGTATTTT.

CDR3 protein: CASAYARDEQFF. The CDR3 bases are TGTGCCAGCGCTTATGCTAGGGATGAGCAGTTCTTC. The rearrangement joins TRBV6-6 to TRBJ2-1; D unclear. Trimming left V 8 bases short and J 8 bases short, with 13 bases between. In germline, CDR1 is MNHNY, CDR2 SVGAGI (reference sequence). The CDR3 spans 12 residues.

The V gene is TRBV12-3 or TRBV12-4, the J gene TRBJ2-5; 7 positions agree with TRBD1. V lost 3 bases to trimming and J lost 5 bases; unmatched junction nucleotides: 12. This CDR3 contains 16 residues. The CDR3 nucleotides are TGTGCCAGCAGTTTTGTGGCAGGGGGTTTGAGGGAGACCCAGTACTTC. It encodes CASSFVAGGLRETQYF.

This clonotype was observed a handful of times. The CDR3 bases are TGCAGCGCCGGGACAGGGGGCAAATATGGCTACACCTTC. This sequence encodes CSAGTGGKYGYTF. The V gene is TRBV20-1, the J gene TRBJ1-2, with TRBD1 matching 12 bases. The CDR3 has 13 amino acids. Germline V gene data show CDR1 as DFQATT and CDR2 as SNEGSKA (reference sequence).

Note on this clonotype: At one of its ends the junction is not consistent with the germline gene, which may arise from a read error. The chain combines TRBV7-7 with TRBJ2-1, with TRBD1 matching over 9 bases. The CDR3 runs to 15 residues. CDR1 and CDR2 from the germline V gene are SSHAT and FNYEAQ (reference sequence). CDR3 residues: CASSYGTGRYNEQFF. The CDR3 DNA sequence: TGTGCTAGCAGCTACGGGACAGGGCGCTACAATGAGCAGTTCTTC.

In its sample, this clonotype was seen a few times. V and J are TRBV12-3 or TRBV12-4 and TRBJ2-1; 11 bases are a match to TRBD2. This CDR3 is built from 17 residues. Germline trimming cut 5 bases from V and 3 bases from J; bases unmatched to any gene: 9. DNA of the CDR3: TGTGCCAGCAGTACTATACCGGGACTAGCGGTCTACAATGAGCAGTTCTTC. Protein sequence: CASSTIPGLAVYNEQFF.

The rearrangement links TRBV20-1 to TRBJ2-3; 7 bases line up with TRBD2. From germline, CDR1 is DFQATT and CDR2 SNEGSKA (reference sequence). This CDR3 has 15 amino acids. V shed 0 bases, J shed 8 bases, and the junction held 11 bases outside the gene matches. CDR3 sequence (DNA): TGCAGTGCTAGAGACCTTCTAGCGGCCGCAGGTACGCAGTATTTT. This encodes CSARDLLAAAGTQYF.

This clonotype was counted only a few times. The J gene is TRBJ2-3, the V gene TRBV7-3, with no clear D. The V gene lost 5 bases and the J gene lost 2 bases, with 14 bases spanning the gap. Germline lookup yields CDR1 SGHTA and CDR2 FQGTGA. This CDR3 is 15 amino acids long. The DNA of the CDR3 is TGTGCCAGCAGCCTCCCCGGGCCCAACACAGATACGCAGTATTTT. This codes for CASSLPGPNTDTQYF.

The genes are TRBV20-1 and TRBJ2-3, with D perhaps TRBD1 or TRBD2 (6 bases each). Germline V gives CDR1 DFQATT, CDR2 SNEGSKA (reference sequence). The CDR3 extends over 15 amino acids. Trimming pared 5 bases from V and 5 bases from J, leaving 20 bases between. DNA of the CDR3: TGCAGTGCTCGGACGGCCCGGAGGGGGATAGATACGCAGTATTTT. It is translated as CSARTARRGIDTQYF.

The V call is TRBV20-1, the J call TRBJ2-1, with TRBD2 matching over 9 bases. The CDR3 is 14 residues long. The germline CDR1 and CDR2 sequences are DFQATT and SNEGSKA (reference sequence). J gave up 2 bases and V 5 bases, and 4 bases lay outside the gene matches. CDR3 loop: CSASSGNTYNEQFF. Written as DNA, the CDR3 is TGCAGTGCTTCTAGCGGGAACACCTACAATGAGCAGTTCTTC.

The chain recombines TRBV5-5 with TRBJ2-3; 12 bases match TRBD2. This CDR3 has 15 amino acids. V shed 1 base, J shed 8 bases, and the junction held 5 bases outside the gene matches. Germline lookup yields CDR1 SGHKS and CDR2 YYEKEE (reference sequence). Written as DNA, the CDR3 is TGTGCCAGCAGCTTGCGGCCTAGCGGGGGGGGTACGCAGTATTTT. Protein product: CASSLRPSGGGTQYF.

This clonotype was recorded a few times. The CDR3 region has the DNA TGTGCCAGCAGTCAAGGGACAGGGGTCCAAGAGACCCAGTACTTC. It yields the protein CASSQGTGVQETQYF. The chain links TRBV12-3 or TRBV12-4 to TRBJ2-5, with 10 bases aligning to TRBD1. CDR3 length: 15 amino acids. With V trimmed by 5 bases and J by 1 base, 4 bases remained unmatched.